The present T cell receptor (beta chain) was sequenced within a study of control samples from healthy donors and cancer patients. Repertoires were generated with immunoSEQ multiplex PCR, while TCRdb's copy carries only in-frame clones and drops some. The data show roughly 58,000 clones, with approximately 89% seen just once and 10% to 15% held by the top ten. CDR1 and CDR2 (germline): SNHLY, FYNNEI. V was clipped by 4 bases and J by 6 bases, with 7 bases between them. CDR3 length equals 12 residues. This clonotype was obtained from a woman aged 55-75 years with lung cancer. Sequencing input: PBMCs. The V call is TRBV2, the J call TRBJ1-5, with D unclear. In DNA form, the CDR3 reads TGTGCCAGCAGTGCATCGGTTCAGCCCCAGCATTTT. This codes for CASSASVQPQHF.